The clone carrying this T cell receptor (beta chain) was observed a handful of times. No antigen is known for it. These data originate in a study of identical twins. Overall study findings and caveats: Without tracking the same donors, conclusions rested on cross-sectional statistical analysis.

TCRdb passed the 5' RACE reads through MiXCR, listing each CDR3 protein once. There are 690,000 or so distinct CDR3 sequences in the sample; 8.6% occur only once, and approximately 0.96% lies in the top ten. The germline CDR1 and CDR2 sequences are GTSNPN and SVGIG (reference sequence). V was trimmed by 2 bases and J by 7 bases, leaving 9 bases between them. The CDR3 has 12 residues. The same data also contributed to another study, on yellow fever vaccine responses in identical twins.

Sequencing input: PBMCs. The chain recombines TRBV30 with TRBJ2-1; D gene uncertain. The sequence was collected from a woman between 18 and 29 years old in good health. The CDR3 DNA sequence: TGTGCCTGGAGTCTGGACGCTAATGAGCAGTTCTTC. Protein sequence: CAWSLDANEQFF.